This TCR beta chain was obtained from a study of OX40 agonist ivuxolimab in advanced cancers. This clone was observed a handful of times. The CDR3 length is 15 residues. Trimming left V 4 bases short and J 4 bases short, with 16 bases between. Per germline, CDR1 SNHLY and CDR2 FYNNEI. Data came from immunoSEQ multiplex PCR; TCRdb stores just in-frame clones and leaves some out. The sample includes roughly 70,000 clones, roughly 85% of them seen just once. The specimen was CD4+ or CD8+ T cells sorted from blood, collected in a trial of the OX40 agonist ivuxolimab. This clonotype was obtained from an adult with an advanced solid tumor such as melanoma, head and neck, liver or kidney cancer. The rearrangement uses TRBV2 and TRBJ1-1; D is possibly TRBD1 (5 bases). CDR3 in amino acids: CASSARQGEATEAFF. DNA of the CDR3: TGTGCCAGCAGTGCCCGCCAGGGAGAGGCCACTGAAGCTTTCTTT.